This T cell receptor beta chain was sequenced for a study of T cell clonotyping in hematopoietic cell transplantation. General study results and limits: Recipient TCR diversity dropped after transplant; expanded clonotypes rose from day 30 to 180. Graft donor and pretransplant recipient Inverse Simpson Index values predicted broader posttransplant TCR diversity.

To note about this clone: Its antigen remains unidentified.

Measured with immunoSEQ multiplex PCR; TCRdb has only the in-frame clones, and not every one. The table includes more than 15,000 clones, around 90% detected once. Material for sequencing was peripheral blood mononuclear cells. This sequence was found in a middle-aged man in good health. Some clones in this sample may be carry-over from other donors' samples.

The CDR3 coding sequence is TGCGCCAGCAGCCTAATGGGGGGCAGTAACACTGAAGCTTTCTTT. Translated, it gives CASSLMGGSNTEAFF. The chain has TRBV4-1 and TRBJ1-1, with D possibly being TRBD1 (6 bases). The CDR3 consists of 15 residues. V lost 4 bases and J 2 bases, leaving 14 bases between the germline ends. Germline V gives CDR1 MGHRA, CDR2 YSYEKL.